These T cell receptor beta chains were read from a single sample in a study of blood T cell repertoires in COVID-19. The protocol was immunoSEQ multiplex PCR, while the TCRdb copy is restricted to in-frame clones and leaves out a portion. The table records about 160,000 clones, roughly 83% of them present only once. The specimen sequenced was PBMCs or T cells enriched from blood (not recorded which). All receptors derive from a woman between 45 and 65 years old who had recovered from COVID-19. Each CDR3 is given with its conserved first and last residue. A D gene is named only where the DNA matches it firmly. Size is omitted from some rows. Given values are once, few, many or a class for expanded clones.

j_gene: TRBJ2-2; v_gene: TRBV5-1; abundance: .; d_gene: .; CDR3nt: TGCGCCAGCAGCTCGGGCGGGATTGGCCCAACCGGGGAGCTGTTTTTT; CDR3aa: CASSSGGIGPTGELFF
j_gene: TRBJ2-1; v_gene: TRBV28; abundance: .; d_gene: TRBD1; CDR3nt: TGTGCCAGCAGAAGGACAGGTTACAATGAGCAGTTCTTC; CDR3aa: CASRRTGYNEQFF
j_gene: TRBJ2-3; v_gene: TRBV19; abundance: .; d_gene: TRBD2; CDR3nt: TGTGCCAGTAGTCTTCGACTAGCGGCCACAGATACGCAGTATTTT; CDR3aa: CASSLRLAATDTQYF
j_gene: TRBJ1-2; v_gene: TRBV7-2; abundance: .; d_gene: .; CDR3nt: TGTGCCAGCAGCTTAGCTTTTGGGGGGGCTAACTATGGCTACACCTTC; CDR3aa: CASSLAFGGANYGYTF
j_gene: TRBJ2-3; v_gene: TRBV7-2; abundance: once; d_gene: TRBD2; CDR3nt: TGTGCCAGCAGCACAACTAGCGGAGAAGGCCCAGATACGCAGTATTTT; CDR3aa: CASSTTSGEGPDTQYF
j_gene: TRBJ1-3; v_gene: TRBV14; abundance: .; d_gene: TRBD1; CDR3nt: TGTGCCAGCAGCCGGACAGGGACCAGAAACACCATATATTTT; CDR3aa: CASSRTGTRNTIYF
j_gene: TRBJ1-1; v_gene: TRBV24-1; abundance: .; d_gene: .; CDR3nt: TGTGCCACCATCGGGACAAGGGTAGACACTGAAGCTTTCTTT; CDR3aa: CATIGTRVDTEAFF
j_gene: TRBJ2-2; v_gene: TRBV5-4; abundance: .; d_gene: .; CDR3nt: TGTGCCAGCAGCCCAAAACAGGGGAACACCGGGGAGCTGTTTTTT; CDR3aa: CASSPKQGNTGELFF
j_gene: TRBJ2-5; v_gene: TRBV7-9; abundance: .; d_gene: .; CDR3nt: TGTGCCAGCAGCTTTTTCCAGGGGGAGACCCAGTACTTC; CDR3aa: CASSFFQGETQYF
j_gene: TRBJ1-1; v_gene: TRBV24-1; abundance: few; d_gene: .; CDR3nt: TGTGCCACCAGTGATCGACGGGGTACTAGCGAAGCTTTCTTT; CDR3aa: CATSDRRGTSEAFF
j_gene: TRBJ2-1; v_gene: TRBV7-9; abundance: .; d_gene: .; CDR3nt: TGTGCCAGCAGCCCAAAAGTGCGGGTGGCGAGGATAGCGGAGCAGTTCTTC; CDR3aa: CASSPKVRVARIAEQFF
j_gene: TRBJ1-2; v_gene: TRBV6-1; abundance: few; d_gene: .; CDR3nt: TGTGCCAGCAGTGAAGCGACGGGGGAGGGCTATGGCTACACCTTC; CDR3aa: CASSEATGEGYGYTF
j_gene: TRBJ1-6; v_gene: TRBV7-2; abundance: .; d_gene: .; CDR3nt: TGTGCCAGCAGCTTAAGGGGGGGGGATGATAATTCACCCCTCCACTTT; CDR3aa: CASSLRGGDDNSPLHF
j_gene: TRBJ2-3; v_gene: TRBV7-8; abundance: .; d_gene: .; CDR3nt: TGTGCCAGCAGCTTACTCGGGGGATTGGGCACAGATACGCAGTATTTT; CDR3aa: CASSLLGGLGTDTQYF
j_gene: TRBJ1-1; v_gene: TRBV28; abundance: .; d_gene: .; CDR3nt: TGTGCCAGCAGTTTGGGAGTGAACACTGAAGCTTTCTTT; CDR3aa: CASSLGVNTEAFF
j_gene: TRBJ2-2; v_gene: TRBV5-1; abundance: .; d_gene: TRBD2; CDR3nt: TGCGCCAGCAGCCCGAGGTGGGGGACTAGCGGGACCAAGGCCTCACTCACCGGGGAGCTGTTTTTT; CDR3aa: CASSPRWGTSGTKASLTGELFF
j_gene: TRBJ1-4; v_gene: TRBV18; abundance: .; d_gene: .; CDR3nt: TGTGCCAGCTCACCTTCCAGGCAGACTAATGAAAAACTGTTTTTT; CDR3aa: CASSPSRQTNEKLFF
j_gene: TRBJ2-3; v_gene: TRBV15; abundance: .; d_gene: .; CDR3nt: TGTGCCACCAGCAGCGGAGGACGTAGCACAGATACGCAGTATTTT; CDR3aa: CATSSGGRSTDTQYF
j_gene: TRBJ2-5; v_gene: TRBV9; abundance: .; d_gene: TRBD2; CDR3nt: TGTGCCAGCAGCGTAGCTTTAAGCGGGGTACCCCAAGAGACCCAGTACTTC; CDR3aa: CASSVALSGVPQETQYF
j_gene: TRBJ1-5; v_gene: TRBV19; abundance: few; d_gene: .; CDR3nt: TGTGCCAGTAGTATGGCGGGGAGAAGCAATCAGCCCCAGCATTTT; CDR3aa: CASSMAGRSNQPQHF
j_gene: TRBJ2-3; v_gene: TRBV10-2; abundance: .; d_gene: .; CDR3nt: TGCGCCAGCAGGGTCTTTAACGGGGCGCAGTATTTT; CDR3aa: CASRVFNGAQYF
j_gene: TRBJ1-5; v_gene: TRBV9; abundance: .; d_gene: TRBD1; CDR3nt: TGTGCCAGCAGCGCGGGGACAGCTGATCAGCCCCAGCATTTT; CDR3aa: CASSAGTADQPQHF
j_gene: TRBJ2-2; v_gene: TRBV7-8; abundance: .; d_gene: .; CDR3nt: TGTGCCAGCAGCCCGTACGGGGGGCGAGTGCGGGGCGGGGAGCTGTTTTTT; CDR3aa: CASSPYGGRVRGGELFF
j_gene: TRBJ2-1; v_gene: TRBV18; abundance: few; d_gene: TRBD2; CDR3nt: TGTGCCAGCTCACCTGGGGGAGCGGGAGGAACCTACAATGAGCAGTTCTTC; CDR3aa: CASSPGGAGGTYNEQFF
j_gene: TRBJ1-3; v_gene: TRBV5-4; abundance: .; d_gene: TRBD1; CDR3nt: TGTGCCAGCAGCTGGGGACAGGGAGGGTCTGGAAACACCATATATTTT; CDR3aa: CASSWGQGGSGNTIYF
j_gene: TRBJ2-3; v_gene: TRBV5-1; abundance: .; d_gene: TRBD2; CDR3nt: TGCGCCAGCAGCCGCACCGGGACTAGCGGGACGGATACGCAGTATTTT; CDR3aa: CASSRTGTSGTDTQYF
j_gene: TRBJ2-6; v_gene: TRBV7-7; abundance: .; d_gene: TRBD1; CDR3nt: TGTGCCAGCAGCTTAGACAGGGGGCCTACCTCTGGGGCCAACGTCCTGACTTTC; CDR3aa: CASSLDRGPTSGANVLTF
j_gene: TRBJ1-3; v_gene: TRBV5-6; abundance: .; d_gene: .; CDR3nt: TGTGCCAGCAGCTTGGCGGGGATCTCTGGAAACACCATATATTTT; CDR3aa: CASSLAGISGNTIYF
j_gene: TRBJ1-1; v_gene: TRBV24-1; abundance: .; d_gene: TRBD1; CDR3nt: TGTGCCACCAGTGATCCCCAGGGGGAATTAAGGACTGAAGCTTTCTTT; CDR3aa: CATSDPQGELRTEAFF
j_gene: TRBJ1-1; v_gene: TRBV5-1; abundance: once; d_gene: TRBD1; CDR3nt: TGCGCCAGCAGCTGGGGGGACAGGGCGAACACTGAAGCTTTCTTT; CDR3aa: CASSWGDRANTEAFF
j_gene: TRBJ1-2; v_gene: TRBV28; abundance: .; d_gene: .; CDR3nt: TGTGCCAGCAGTCCGGAGGACAGTTCAGGCTATGGCTACACCTTC; CDR3aa: CASSPEDSSGYGYTF
j_gene: TRBJ1-3; v_gene: TRBV5-5; abundance: .; d_gene: .; CDR3nt: TGTGCCAGCAGCTTAGGAGGCTCTGGAAACACCATATATTTT; CDR3aa: CASSLGGSGNTIYF
j_gene: TRBJ2-3; v_gene: TRBV9; abundance: .; d_gene: TRBD2; CDR3nt: TGTGCCAGCACCCGGGGGGGGTCAGATACGCAGTATTTT; CDR3aa: CASTRGGSDTQYF
j_gene: TRBJ1-6; v_gene: TRBV5-1; abundance: .; d_gene: .; CDR3nt: TGCGCCAGCAGCCCGGGGGAGCGGATGCGTTCACCCCTCCACTTT; CDR3aa: CASSPGERMRSPLHF
j_gene: TRBJ1-3; v_gene: TRBV14; abundance: .; d_gene: .; CDR3nt: TGTGCCAGCAGCCAAGATAGAGGGTCAGGAAACACCATATATTTT; CDR3aa: CASSQDRGSGNTIYF
j_gene: TRBJ2-2; v_gene: TRBV2; abundance: .; d_gene: TRBD1; CDR3nt: TGTGCCAGCAGAGCCACAGGGGCTGCCGGGGAGCTGTTTTTT; CDR3aa: CASRATGAAGELFF
j_gene: TRBJ1-2; v_gene: TRBV5-4; abundance: .; d_gene: TRBD1; CDR3nt: TGTGCCAGCAGCTTTACCGGACAGGCCGGGGGCTACACCTTC; CDR3aa: CASSFTGQAGGYTF
j_gene: TRBJ1-4; v_gene: TRBV19; abundance: .; d_gene: TRBD1; CDR3nt: TGTGCCAGTACATCCGGGACAGGGGGTGAAAAACTGTTTTTT; CDR3aa: CASTSGTGGEKLFF
j_gene: TRBJ1-5; v_gene: TRBV15; abundance: few; d_gene: .; CDR3nt: TGTGCCACCAGCAGAGTTGGAGGGAATCAGCCCCAGCATTTT; CDR3aa: CATSRVGGNQPQHF
j_gene: TRBJ1-1; v_gene: TRBV7-2; abundance: .; d_gene: .; CDR3nt: TGTGCCAGCAGCTTAATCTTGAACACTGAAGCTTTCTTT; CDR3aa: CASSLILNTEAFF
j_gene: TRBJ1-1; v_gene: TRBV4-2; abundance: .; d_gene: TRBD1; CDR3nt: TGTGCCAGCAGCCAAACCCAGGGGGCGCGTATCGGGGGCACTGAAGCTTTCTTT; CDR3aa: CASSQTQGARIGGTEAFF
j_gene: TRBJ2-5; v_gene: TRBV28; abundance: .; d_gene: TRBD2; CDR3nt: TGTGCCAGCAGTCGGGGACTAGCGGGGGGGCCATGGGAGACCCAGTACTTC; CDR3aa: CASSRGLAGGPWETQYF
j_gene: TRBJ2-3; v_gene: TRBV3-1/TRBV3-2; abundance: once; d_gene: .; CDR3nt: TGTGCCAGCAGCCAAGTTGGCTCAGATACGCAGTATTTT; CDR3aa: CASSQVGSDTQYF
j_gene: TRBJ1-4; v_gene: TRBV28; abundance: few; d_gene: TRBD1; CDR3nt: TGTGCCAGCAAGACAGGGGGTTGGGAAAAACTGTTTTTT; CDR3aa: CASKTGGWEKLFF